These 3 T cell receptor beta chains came from one sample sequenced in a study of radiotherapy plus CTLA-4 blockade in lung cancer. The data were produced by immunoSEQ multiplex PCR, yet TCRdb's version contains in-frame clones alone and is incomplete. The table lists around 44,000 clones, about 74% of them singletons. Sequencing used peripheral blood, obtained from a patient treated with radiotherapy plus ipilimumab. All receptors come from a human donor with non-small cell lung cancer whose response to radiotherapy plus ipilimumab could not be evaluated.

The sample holds one count of this clone. The chain recombines TRBV9 with TRBJ2-1; unclear D gene. Germline V gene sequence: CDR1 SGDLS, CDR2 YYNGEE. The CDR3 covers 11 residues. V lost 3 bases, J lost 7 bases, and 5 bases lay in between. The CDR3 region is CASSALNEQFF. The DNA of the CDR3 is TGTGCCAGCAGCGCTTTGAATGAGCAGTTCTTC.

The gene calls are TRBV7-9 and TRBJ1-2; no clear D gene. In germline, CDR1 is SEHNR, CDR2 FQNEAQ (reference sequence). This CDR3 spans 13 amino acids. With 3 bases removed from V and 4 bases from J, the gap between germline ends came to 9 bases. The DNA of the CDR3 is TGTGCCAGCAGCTTTGAGGGAAGCTATGGCTACACCTTC. Its protein product is CASSFEGSYGYTF.

The V and J genes are TRBV21-1 and TRBJ2-7; no check of the table's D call, TRBD1, against the DNA was made. TRBV21-1 is termed a pseudogene. CDR3 length equals 14 residues. CDR3 in amino acids: CASITRGLGYEQYF. DNA of the CDR3: TGTGCCAGCATCACCAGGGGGCTTGGGTACGAGCAGTACTTC.